The clone carrying this TCR beta chain appeared once. This sample is drawn from a study of response to subunit inactivated influenza vaccine. MiXCR, run by TCRdb on the RT-PCR reads, gives a single entry per CDR3 protein. Of around 850,000 distinct CDR3 sequences detected, about a fifth appear once; the ten largest clones hold 9.5% to 13%. This CDR3 contains 13 residues. CDR1 is LGHNA, CDR2 YSLEER, per germline. V was clipped by 3 bases and J by 5 bases; unmatched bases: 2. The chain uses TRBV4-3 and TRBJ2-3, with TRBD1 matching 7 bases. This TCR derives from a man aged 45-60 years who received an inactivated influenza vaccine. The sequenced sample was PBMCs from blood, obtained about 5 days after vaccination. CDR3 nucleotide sequence: TGCGCCAGCAGCCAGCACAGGGGAGATACGCAGTATTTT. Translated, it gives CASSQHRGDTQYF.